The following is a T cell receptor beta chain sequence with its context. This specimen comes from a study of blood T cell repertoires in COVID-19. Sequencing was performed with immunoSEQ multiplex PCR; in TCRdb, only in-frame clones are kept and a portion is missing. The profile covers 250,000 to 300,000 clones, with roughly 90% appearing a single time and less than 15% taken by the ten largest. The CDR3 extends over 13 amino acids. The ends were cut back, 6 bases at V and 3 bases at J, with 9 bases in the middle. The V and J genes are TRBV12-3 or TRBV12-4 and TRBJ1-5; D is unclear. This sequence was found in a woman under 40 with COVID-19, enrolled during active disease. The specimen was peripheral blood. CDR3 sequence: CASSPSANQPQHF. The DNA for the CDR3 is TGTGCCAGCAGCCCCAGCGCCAATCAGCCCCAGCATTTT.